The next 24 T cell receptor beta chains were all read from a single sample in a study of T cells after yellow fever vaccination. Via MiXCR, TCRdb re-called the 5' RACE reads, giving one row per CDR3 protein. The sample consists of 300,000 or so distinct CDR3 sequences, under 9% of them appearing once. Sequencing used CD4+ T cells sorted from PBMCs, obtained 5 days after the yellow fever booster vaccination. All receptors come from a man aged 18 to 29 who received the YFV17D yellow fever vaccine.

This clonotype was picked up many times. This CDR3 reads CASSPRTGNTEAFF. CDR3 bases: TGTGCCAGCAGTCCTCGGACTGGGAACACTGAAGCTTTCTTT. V is TRBV25-1 and J is TRBJ1-1; D ambiguous. Germline CDR1 reads MGHDK; CDR2 reads SYGVNS. This CDR3 is 14 amino acids long. Trimming cost V 5 bases and J 1 base, with 11 bases left between them.

This clonotype was seen many times. The chain couples TRBV7-2 to TRBJ2-6, with no clear D. The CDR3 covers 15 residues. Trimming shortened V by 1 base and J by 0 bases, and 4 bases separated the two germline ends. CDR1 SGHTA and CDR2 FQGNSA come from the germline V gene. DNA for the CDR3: TGTGCCAGCAGCTTAGACAGCTCTGGGGCCAACGTCCTGACTTTC. The encoded protein is CASSLDSSGANVLTF.

This clonotype showed up many times. The chain employs TRBV5-1 and TRBJ2-3; 8 positions match TRBD1. CDR3 length: 16 amino acids. V gave up 4 bases and J gave up 3 bases; unmatched junction bases: 10. Germline V gene lookup returns CDR1 SGHRS and CDR2 YFSETQ. The CDR3 DNA follows: TGCGCCAGCAGCCGAACGACAGGGGTTGTGACAGATACGCAGTATTTT. It yields the protein CASSRTTGVVTDTQYF.

This clonotype has more than one count but fewer than ten. The chain links TRBV9 to TRBJ1-3; D not resolved. The V end was cut by 2 bases, the J end by 4 bases, with 13 bases between. This CDR3 has 15 amino acids. Germline lookup yields CDR1 SGDLS and CDR2 YYNGEE. DNA for the CDR3: TGTGCCAGCAGCGTCGCCTCGGGGTTCGGAAACACCATATATTTT. This sequence encodes CASSVASGFGNTIYF.

A few counts support this clonotype. The genes are TRBV4-3 and TRBJ2-4; D is possibly TRBD1 or TRBD2 (5 bases each). The CDR3 spans 19 residues. Trimming stripped 0 bases from V and 0 bases from J, with 18 bases between. Germline V gene sequence: CDR1 LGHNA, CDR2 YSLEER. CDR3 in DNA: TGCGCCAGCAGCCAAGAGTACAGGCGAGGGGCCCTAGCCAAAAACATTCAGTACTTC. This gives the protein CASSQEYRRGALAKNIQYF.

This clonotype turned up a few times. The chain joins TRBV4-1 to TRBJ1-2; 10 bases agree with TRBD1. Germline V lookup: CDR1 MGHRA, CDR2 YSYEKL. The ends lost 2 bases at V and 3 bases at J; junction bases unmatched: 9. The length of the CDR3 is 17 residues. CDR3 protein: CASSQPSTGQGHYGYTF. CDR3 DNA sequence: TGCGCCAGCAGCCAACCAAGCACGGGACAGGGGCACTATGGCTACACCTTC.

The V and J genes are TRBV6-6 and TRBJ2-7, with D uncertain. From germline, CDR1 is MNHNY and CDR2 SVGAGI (reference sequence). CDR3 length equals 11 residues. V was shortened by 5 bases and J by 4 bases, with 6 bases between the two germline ends. The CDR3 loop is CASSDPYEQYF. The CDR3 DNA is TGTGCCAGCAGTGACCCGTACGAGCAGTACTTC.

The CDR3 coding sequence is TGCGCCAGCAGCCGTCAACGGCAGGGGAAGTATAATTCACCCCTCCACTTT. Encoded protein: CASSRQRQGKYNSPLHF. V and J are TRBV4-3 and TRBJ1-6; D might be TRBD1 (6 bases). Germline V gives CDR1 LGHNA, CDR2 YSLEER. V shed 4 bases and J shed 4 bases, with 17 bases lying between them. The CDR3 has 17 residues.

Comment on this clonotype: Relative to the germline gene, one junction end is altered; a read error may explain this. The rearrangement uses TRBV5-1 and TRBJ2-5; 10 nucleotides match TRBD2. CDR1 SGHRS and CDR2 YFSETQ come from the germline V gene. CDR3 size: 15 residues. The CDR3 nucleotides are TGCGCCAGCAGCTTGGAGATTAATCTAGCGGGGGCCCGGAACTTC. Translating it yields CASSLEINLAGARNF.

This clonotype has just a few counts. This rearrangement joins TRBV6-5 to TRBJ1-2; 7 bases align to TRBD1. After removal of 2 bases from V and 0 bases from J, the junction contained 3 bases not matched to a gene. CDR1 is MNHEY, CDR2 SVGAGI, per germline. The CDR3 covers 15 residues. The CDR3 reads CASSYEGAANYGYTF. The CDR3 DNA follows: TGTGCCAGCAGTTACGAGGGGGCAGCTAACTATGGCTACACCTTC.

This chain uses TRBV10-3 with TRBJ1-6, with 9 bases that match TRBD1. Germline V gene lookup returns CDR1 ENHRY and CDR2 SYGVKD. This CDR3 comprises 14 residues. V shed 5 bases and J 6 bases; nucleotides not matched to a gene: 2. The CDR3 sequence is CAISSDRGNSPLHF. The CDR3 bases are TGTGCCATCAGTTCGGACAGGGGTAATTCACCCCTCCACTTT.

This clonotype was counted many times. The chain uses TRBV5-1 and TRBJ2-5; D is perhaps TRBD1 or TRBD2 (5 bases each). The ends were cut back, 5 bases at V and 3 bases at J, with 17 bases in the middle. Germline V gene sequence: CDR1 SGHRS, CDR2 YFSETQ. The CDR3 has 15 residues. CDR3 in DNA: TGCGCCAGCAGGCCCGGGACCCCTCGCAAAGAGACCCAGTACTTC. Amino acids: CASRPGTPRKETQYF.

This clonotype was seen only a few times. V is TRBV7-9 and J is TRBJ2-3; D possibly matches TRBD1 or TRBD2 (5 bases each). Germline V gene sequence: CDR1 SEHNR, CDR2 FQNEAQ (reference sequence). This CDR3 has 15 residues. Trimming stripped 7 bases from V and 4 bases from J, with 18 bases between. The CDR3 region is CASNPRGRGADTQYF. As DNA, the CDR3 is TGTGCCAGCAACCCAAGGGGACGGGGCGCAGATACGCAGTATTTT.

This clonotype showed up many times. The chain carries TRBV29-1 and TRBJ2-5; 7 bases are a match to TRBD1. The CDR3 loop spans 16 amino acids. Germline-derived CDR1 and CDR2 are SQVTM and ANQGSEA. The J segment lost 5 bases and the V segment lost 0 bases, leaving 12 bases of the junction unmatched. CDR3 sequence (DNA): TGCAGCGTTGAAGAGTTAATGAGGGGGCAAGGCGAGACCCAGTACTTC. It encodes CSVEELMRGQGETQYF.

J is TRBJ2-5 and V is TRBV29-1; D possibly uses TRBD1 or TRBD2 (5 bases each). In germline, CDR1 is SQVTM, CDR2 ANQGSEA. V lost 4 bases and J 2 bases, leaving 14 bases between the germline ends. This CDR3 is built from 14 residues. The CDR3 bases are TGCAGCGTTGGATTCGGGACCGAGCAAGAGACCCAGTACTTC. It encodes CSVGFGTEQETQYF.

The rearrangement joins TRBV30 to TRBJ1-3; D not resolved. CDR3 length: 15 residues. Per germline, CDR1 GTSNPN and CDR2 SVGIG (reference sequence). With 0 bases removed from V and 0 bases from J, the gap between germline ends came to 9 bases. The CDR3 DNA follows: TGTGCCTGGAGTGTATCGGTGACCTCTGGAAACACCATATATTTT. Translated, it gives CAWSVSVTSGNTIYF.

V is TRBV6-5 and J is TRBJ1-5; 10 bases agree with TRBD1. Germline V gene lookup returns CDR1 MNHEY and CDR2 SVGAGI. With 4 bases clipped from V and 3 bases from J, the junction kept 3 bases outside the gene matches. CDR3 length: 15 amino acids. Written as DNA, the CDR3 is TGTGCCAGCAGTTCGGGACAGGGGAACAATCAGCCCCAGCATTTT. Translation: CASSSGQGNNQPQHF.

This clonotype was picked up many times. The J gene is TRBJ2-7, the V gene TRBV5-1, with a possible D match to TRBD2 (6 bases). There are 13 residues in the CDR3. V was trimmed by 6 bases and J by 2 bases, leaving 12 bases between them. The germline V gene encodes CDR1 SGHRS and CDR2 YFSETQ. CDR3 protein: CASTLGGTYEQYF. The CDR3 nucleotides read TGCGCCAGCACCCTCGGGGGAACCTACGAGCAGTACTTC.

At least ten counts were recorded for this clonotype. The genes are TRBV7-9 and TRBJ2-1, with D maybe TRBD2 (5 bases). V was pared by 3 bases and J by 8 bases, with 17 bases between. This CDR3 is built from 15 residues. CDR1 is SEHNR and CDR2 is FQNEAQ in the germline V gene (reference sequence). Here the CDR3 DNA reads TGTGCCAGCAGCTTTCGTGGCGGTGAGGGTGATGAGCAGTTCTTC. Translating gives CASSFRGGEGDEQFF.

This clonotype has just a few counts. The chain carries TRBV2 and TRBJ2-3; 8 positions agree with TRBD2. The CDR3 has 15 amino acids. CDR1 SNHLY and CDR2 FYNNEI come from the germline V gene. J was trimmed by 0 bases and V by 6 bases; bases with no gene match: 5. CDR3 DNA: TGTGCCAGCAGCGAAACTAGCGGCAGCACAGATACGCAGTATTTT. Translation: CASSETSGSTDTQYF.

At least ten counts were recorded for this clonotype. J is TRBJ1-1 and V is TRBV6-5; D perhaps matches TRBD1 (5 bases). The CDR3 covers 14 residues. Deletions cut 8 bases from V and 4 bases from J, with 17 bases between. Germline CDR1 and CDR2: MNHEY and SVGAGI. CDR3 in DNA: TGTGCCAGCCGAGGAGTGGAGGGGACCACTGAAGCTTTCTTT. This translates into CASRGVEGTTEAFF.

The chain joins TRBV15 to TRBJ2-7, with D maybe TRBD1 (6 bases). The V end lost 8 bases, the J end lost 1 base, and 12 bases lay between the germline ends. Germline loops: CDR1 LNHNV, CDR2 YYDKDF (reference sequence). CDR3 length: 13 amino acids. DNA of the CDR3: TGTGCCACCGCTACAGGGCTTTCCTACGAGCAGTACTTC. Amino acid sequence: CATATGLSYEQYF.

This clonotype was observed many times. V usage is TRBV12-3 or TRBV12-4 and J usage is TRBJ2-3; TRBD2 matches at 8 bases. J lost 6 bases, V lost 8 bases, and 19 bases had no gene match. This CDR3 spans 17 amino acids. The CDR3: CASGTRRGGGTTDTQYF. The CDR3 nucleotides are TGTGCCAGCGGGACGCGGAGGGGCGGGGGGACAACGGATACGCAGTATTTT.

This clonotype occurred a few times. The rearrangement joins TRBV2 to TRBJ1-5; no clear D gene. Germline CDR1 is SNHLY and CDR2 is FYNNEI. There are 14 residues in the CDR3. V was clipped by 6 bases and J by 4 bases, with 13 bases between them. CDR3 in DNA: TGTGCCAGCAGCGGACGGCCTGGGAATCAGCCCCAGCATTTT. It translates to CASSGRPGNQPQHF. Using reference TRBV2 and TRBJ1-5 for the parts outside the CDR3, the full variable domain is EPEVTQTPSHQVTQMGQEVILRCVPISNHLYFYWYRQILGQKVEFLVSFYNNEISEKSEIFDDQFSVERPDGSNFTLKIRSTKLEDSAMYFCASSGRPGNQPQHFGDGTRLSIL.